The clone carrying this T cell receptor beta chain was seen repeatedly, ten times or more. Its antigen is unidentified. The data belong to a study of T-cell reconstitution after alpha-beta-depleted transplantation in children. Study-wide results and limits: Several hundred expanded graft clones reportedly gave rise to the alpha-beta T cells present about two months after transplant.

The J segment lost 2 bases and the V segment lost 4 bases, leaving 7 bases of the junction unmatched. In germline, CDR1 is SGHRS, CDR2 YFSETQ. This CDR3 is 16 amino acids long. As it was prepared, the TCRbeta library received unique molecular identifiers. TCRdb itself ran the PCR reads through MiXCR, one entry per CDR3 protein. The top ten hold 13% of the sample, which has about 160,000 distinct CDR3 sequences, more than 9.5% seen once. The sequencing used PBMCs, collected before TCRalphabeta/CD19-depleted stem cell transplant. The rearrangement links TRBV5-1 to TRBJ2-7; 12 nucleotides align to TRBD2. The TCR comes from a boy aged 2-9 years with acute myeloid leukemia, due to receive a stem cell transplant. CDR3 loop: CASSPRTSGTTYEQYF. The CDR3 DNA reads TGCGCCAGCAGCCCACGGACTAGCGGGACCACCTACGAGCAGTACTTC.